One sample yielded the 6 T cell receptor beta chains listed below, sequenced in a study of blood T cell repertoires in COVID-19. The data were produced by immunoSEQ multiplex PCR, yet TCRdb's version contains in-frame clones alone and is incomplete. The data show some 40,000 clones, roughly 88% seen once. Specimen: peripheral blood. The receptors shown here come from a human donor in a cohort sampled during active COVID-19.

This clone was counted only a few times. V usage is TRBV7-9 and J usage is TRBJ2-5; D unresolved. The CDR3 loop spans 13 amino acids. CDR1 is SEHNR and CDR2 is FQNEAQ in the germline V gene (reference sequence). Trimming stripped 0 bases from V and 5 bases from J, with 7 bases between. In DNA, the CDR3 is TGTGCCAGCAGCTTAGCGTCGTTGGAGACCCAGTACTTC. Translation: CASSLASLETQYF.

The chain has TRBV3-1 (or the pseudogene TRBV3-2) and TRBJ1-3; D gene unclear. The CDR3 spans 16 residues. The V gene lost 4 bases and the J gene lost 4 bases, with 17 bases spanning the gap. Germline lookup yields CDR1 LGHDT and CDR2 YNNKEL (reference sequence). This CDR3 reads CASSRNPGNRGNTIYF. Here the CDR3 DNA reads TGTGCCAGCAGCCGCAATCCCGGGAATCGAGGAAACACCATATATTTT.

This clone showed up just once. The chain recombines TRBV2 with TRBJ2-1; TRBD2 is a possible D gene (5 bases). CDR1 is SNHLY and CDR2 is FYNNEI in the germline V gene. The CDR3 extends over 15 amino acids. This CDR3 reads CAHTPYQRGYNEQFF. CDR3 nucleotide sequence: TGTGCTCATACCCCCTACCAACGAGGGTACAATGAGCAGTTCTTC. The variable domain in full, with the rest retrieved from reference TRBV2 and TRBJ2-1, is EPEVTQTPSHQVTQMGQEVILRCVPISNHLYFYWYRQILGQKVEFLVSFYNNEISEKSEIFDDQFSVERPDGSNFTLKIRSTKLEDSAMYFCAHTPYQRGYNEQFFGPGTRLTVL.

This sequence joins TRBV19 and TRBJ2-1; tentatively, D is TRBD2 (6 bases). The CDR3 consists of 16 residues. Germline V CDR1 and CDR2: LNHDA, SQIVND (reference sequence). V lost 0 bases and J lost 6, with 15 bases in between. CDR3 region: CASSIEVGGIVNEQFF. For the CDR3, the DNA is TGTGCCAGTAGTATAGAGGTGGGCGGGATCGTCAATGAGCAGTTCTTC. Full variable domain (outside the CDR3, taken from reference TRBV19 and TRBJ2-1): DGGITQSPKYLFRKEGQNVTLSCEQNLNHDAMYWYRQDPGQGLRLIYYSQIVNDFQKGDIAEGYSVSREKKESFPLTVTSAQKNPTAFYLCASSIEVGGIVNEQFFGPGTRLTVL.

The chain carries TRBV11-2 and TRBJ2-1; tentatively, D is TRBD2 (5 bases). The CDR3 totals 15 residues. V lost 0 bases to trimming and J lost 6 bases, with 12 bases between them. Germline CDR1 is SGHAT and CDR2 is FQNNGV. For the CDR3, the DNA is TGTGCCAGCAGCTTAGATCAGAGGGTGATCAATGAGCAGTTCTTC. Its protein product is CASSLDQRVINEQFF.

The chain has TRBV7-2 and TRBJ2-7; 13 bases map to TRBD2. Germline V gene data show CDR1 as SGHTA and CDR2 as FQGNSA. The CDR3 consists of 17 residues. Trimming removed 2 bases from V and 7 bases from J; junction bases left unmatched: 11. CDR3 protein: CASSLFRGTSGVEEQYF. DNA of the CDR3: TGTGCCAGCAGCTTATTCAGAGGGACTAGCGGGGTTGAGGAGCAGTACTTC.